This T cell receptor (beta chain) was sequenced for a study of CD8 T cells in ankylosing spondylitis. Study results and limitations: A TCR beta motif made of fewer than ten highly homologous variants seemed typical of ankylosing spondylitis blood. Disease-linked clones bore a CD8+ phenotype and were relatively rare in peripheral blood. Earlier work had already found some motif variants in reactive arthritis synovial fluid and blood.

For this clonotype: What it binds is not known.

The germline CDR1 and CDR2 sequences are SEHNR and FQNEAQ (reference sequence). V was clipped by 5 bases and J by 4 bases, with 18 bases between them. CDR3 length equals 16 residues. A quantitative 5'-RACE method, one with molecular barcodes, was used to make TCR beta libraries. Each CDR3 protein is one row after TCRdb ran MiXCR on the 5' RACE reads. The top ten hold less than 15% of the sample, which has about 360,000 distinct CDR3 sequences, 20% to 25% seen once. The material sequenced was blood, either unsorted or a sorted T cell fraction (not recorded which). This TCR derives from a male donor with ankylosing spondylitis or in good health (not recorded which). The chain combines TRBV7-9 with TRBJ2-1, with a weak D call TRBD2 (7 bases). CDR3 in DNA: TGTGCCAGCAGCCCCCCCCCGGGGGGCTATTACAATGAGCAGTTCTTC. It encodes CASSPPPGGYYNEQFF.